The 28 T cell receptor beta chains listed next were all sequenced from one sample in a study of blood T cell repertoires in COVID-19. Measured with immunoSEQ multiplex PCR; TCRdb has only the in-frame clones, and not every one. The table shows some 190,000 clones, with around 83% occurring only once. The sample taken for sequencing was PBMCs or T cells enriched from blood (not recorded which). The receptors shown here come from a woman aged 40 to 50 in a cohort exposed to, infected with or recovered from COVID-19 (not recorded which).

The V gene is TRBV6-5, the J gene TRBJ1-5; D is uncertain. The CDR3 spans 14 residues. V gave up 8 bases and J gave up 4 bases, with 15 bases separating them. Germline-derived CDR1 and CDR2 are MNHEY and SVGAGI. DNA of the CDR3: TGTGCCAGCGCCTCGGGGAGGGCAAATCAGCCCCAGCATTTT. It yields the protein CASASGRANQPQHF.

This chain links TRBV5-1 with TRBJ1-4; maybe TRBD1 (5 bases). V was shortened by 1 base and J by 3 bases, with 13 bases between the two germline ends. Germline V gene lookup returns CDR1 SGHRS and CDR2 YFSETQ. The CDR3 extends over 16 amino acids. CDR3 coding DNA: TGCGCCAGCAGCTTGAACAGGTTTTCGTCTAATGAAAAACTGTTTTTT. This sequence encodes CASSLNRFSSNEKLFF.

The chain has TRBV7-9 and TRBJ1-1, with 9 nucleotides matching TRBD1. Per germline, CDR1 SEHNR and CDR2 FQNEAQ (reference sequence). V shed 3 bases, J shed 8 bases, and the junction held 4 bases outside the gene matches. This CDR3 is 13 amino acids long. The CDR3 nucleotides are TGTGCCAGCAGCTTGAATGGACAGGGGGAAGCTTTCTTT. Its protein product is CASSLNGQGEAFF.

J is TRBJ2-3 and V is TRBV5-4; D possibly corresponds to TRBD2 (7 bases). The CDR3 covers 16 residues. The germline gives CDR1 SGHNT, CDR2 YYREEE (reference sequence). The V and J ends lost 5 bases and 3 bases respectively, with 19 bases between them. CDR3 bases: TGTGCCAGCAGTTCTACGAGGGGGGGTAGGACAGATACGCAGTATTTT. Translated, it gives CASSSTRGGRTDTQYF.

V gene TRBV5-6 combines with J gene TRBJ1-4; D uncertain. Germline CDR1 SGHDT, CDR2 YYEEEE. This CDR3 is built from 16 residues. Trimming left V 5 bases short and J 8 bases short, with 22 bases between. CDR3 coding DNA: TGTGCCAGCAGTTACGGACGTTACACTCGGGAGGAAAAACTGTTTTTT. Translated: CASSYGRYTREEKLFF.

For this clone: The junction departs from the called germline gene at one end, perhaps through a read error. V and J are TRBV9 and TRBJ2-1, with D perhaps matching TRBD2 (6 bases). CDR3 length equals 11 residues. Germline lookup yields CDR1 SGDLS and CDR2 YYNGEE. The CDR3 nucleotides read TGTGCCAGCAGCCGATCCGGGACTGTGATCTTC. Translated, it gives CASSRSGTVIF.

The J gene is TRBJ2-7, the V gene TRBV5-1; 7 bases are a match to TRBD2. CDR3 length: 15 amino acids. Germline trimming cut 0 bases from V and 4 bases from J; bases unmatched to any gene: 7. Per the germline V gene, CDR1 is SGHRS and CDR2 is YFSETQ. The CDR3 coding sequence is TGCGCCAGCAGCTTGGGGCGGGAGTTAAGGTACGAGCAGTACTTC. It codes for CASSLGRELRYEQYF.

The rearrangement joins TRBV4-1 to TRBJ2-7, with a possible D match to TRBD2 (5 bases). The ends were cut back, 1 base at V and 3 bases at J, with 13 bases in the middle. CDR3 size: 15 residues. The V gene's germline CDR1 is MGHRA and CDR2 YSYEKL. The DNA of the CDR3 is TGCGCCAGCAGCCAAGCCCTCGTTGGAGGCTACGAGCAGTACTTC. The encoded protein is CASSQALVGGYEQYF.

V is TRBV7-2 and J is TRBJ2-1, with TRBD2 matching 9 bases. Germline CDR1 and CDR2: SGHTA and FQGNSA. Trimming cost V 3 bases and J 9 bases; bases outside gene matches: 9. The CDR3 has 15 residues. The DNA for the CDR3 is TGTGCCAGCAGCTTTAGTAGCGGGGGTGCGCGTGAGCAGTTCTTC. Encoded protein: CASSFSSGGAREQFF. The variable domain in full, with the rest retrieved from reference TRBV7-2 and TRBJ2-1, is GAGVSQSPSNKVTEKGKDVELRCDPISGHTALYWYRQSLGQGLEFLIYFQGNSAPDKSGLPSDRFSAERTGGSVSTLTIQRTQQEDSAVYLCASSFSSGGAREQFFGPGTRLTVL.

J is TRBJ2-7 and V is TRBV5-1, with a weak D call TRBD1 (6 bases). V dropped 2 bases and J dropped 3 bases, with 12 bases sitting between them. The germline V gene has CDR1 SGHRS and CDR2 YFSETQ. There are 14 residues in the CDR3. Written as DNA, the CDR3 is TGCGCCAGCAGCTTCAGGGGTTCAGACTACGAGCAGTACTTC. Translating gives CASSFRGSDYEQYF.

This clone has just one count. The genes are TRBV5-1 and TRBJ2-1; TRBD2 aligns across 7 bases. This CDR3 is built from 14 residues. Germline lookup yields CDR1 SGHRS and CDR2 YFSETQ. V shed 4 bases, J shed 4 bases, and the junction held 5 bases outside the gene matches. CDR3 sequence: CASSGGTKYNEQFF. The CDR3 coding sequence is TGCGCCAGCAGCGGGGGGACTAAATACAATGAGCAGTTCTTC. The variable domain in full, with the rest retrieved from reference TRBV5-1 and TRBJ2-1, is KAGVTQTPRYLIKTRGQQVTLSCSPISGHRSVSWYQQTPGQGLQFLFEYFSETQRNKGNFPGRFSGRQFSNSRSEMNVSTLELGDSALYLCASSGGTKYNEQFFGPGTRLTVL.

This chain links TRBV5-1 with TRBJ2-1; 9 positions agree with TRBD2. The V and J ends lost 1 base and 7 bases, in that order; junction bases with no gene match: 9. The CDR3 sequence is 16 residues long. In germline, CDR1 is SGHRS, CDR2 YFSETQ. The CDR3 region is CASSLFIRTSDNEQFF. Written as DNA, the CDR3 is TGCGCCAGCAGCTTGTTTATCCGGACTAGCGATAATGAGCAGTTCTTC. The variable domain in full, completed from reference TRBV5-1 and TRBJ2-1, reads KAGVTQTPRYLIKTRGQQVTLSCSPISGHRSVSWYQQTPGQGLQFLFEYFSETQRNKGNFPGRFSGRQFSNSRSEMNVSTLELGDSALYLCASSLFIRTSDNEQFFGPGTRLTVL.

This chain joins TRBV6-5 and TRBJ1-3; 7 nucleotides agree with TRBD1. V lost 6 bases, J lost 2 bases, and 7 bases stayed unmatched. Germline CDR1 is MNHEY and CDR2 is SVGAGI. CDR3 length: 15 amino acids. CDR3 coding DNA: TGTGCCAGCAGCAAAGGACAGGAGACTGGAAACACCATATATTTT. Protein sequence: CASSKGQETGNTIYF.

The chain recombines TRBV19 with TRBJ2-2; D is uncertain. Germline CDR1 is LNHDA and CDR2 is SQIVND (reference sequence). The CDR3 totals 12 residues. V was trimmed by 4 bases and J by 3 bases, leaving 3 bases between them. In DNA, the CDR3 is TGTGCCAGTAGTACGTACACCGGGGAGCTGTTTTTT. Translated, it gives CASSTYTGELFF.

V and J are TRBV25-1 and TRBJ2-4, with TRBD1 identical over 7 bases. J was trimmed by 7 bases and V by 10 bases; bases with no gene match: 16. Germline lookup yields CDR1 MGHDK and CDR2 SYGVNS. This CDR3 contains 15 residues. CDR3 amino acids: CATEGGEGRGNIQYF. DNA for the CDR3: TGTGCCACCGAAGGGGGCGAAGGACGAGGGAACATTCAGTACTTC. Full variable domain (outside the CDR3, taken from reference TRBV25-1 and TRBJ2-4): EADIYQTPRYLVIGTGKKITLECSQTMGHDKMYWYQQDPGMELHLIHYSYGVNSTEKGDLSSESTVSRIRTEHFPLTLESARPSHTSQYLCATEGGEGRGNIQYFGAGTRLSVL.

The chain combines TRBV9 with TRBJ2-5, with 10 bases identical to TRBD2. V dropped 3 bases and J dropped 4; count of bases not matched to a gene: 6. This CDR3 is 15 amino acids long. CDR1 is SGDLS, CDR2 YYNGEE, per germline. The CDR3 DNA reads TGTGCCAGCAGCGGAAGCGGGGGGGGTGGAGAGACCCAGTACTTC. Protein product: CASSGSGGGGETQYF.

The chain uses TRBV6-1 and TRBJ1-1, with D tentatively TRBD1 (5 bases). Germline CDR1 reads MNHNS; CDR2 reads SASEGT. V gave up 2 bases and J gave up 0 bases, with 19 bases separating them. The CDR3 length is 18 residues. CDR3 region: CASSEITQVSTMNTEAFF. The CDR3 DNA reads as TGTGCCAGCAGTGAAATTACACAGGTCTCTACGATGAACACTGAAGCTTTCTTT.

The table lists this clone with a count of one. The chain links TRBV14 to TRBJ2-7, with D uncertain. Germline V gives CDR1 SGHDN, CDR2 FVKESK. The CDR3 runs 14 residues. V dropped 1 base and J dropped 7 bases, with 14 bases sitting between them. CDR3 loop: CASSQVSLLREQYF. For the CDR3, the DNA is TGTGCCAGCAGCCAAGTGAGTCTTCTACGGGAGCAGTACTTC.

The gene calls are TRBV11-3 and TRBJ1-1, with a possible D match to TRBD1 (5 bases). Trimming took off 7 bases at V and 14 bases at J, with 20 bases between the two ends. The CDR3 loop spans 12 amino acids. CDR1 and CDR2 from the germline V gene are SGHNT and YENEEA. The CDR3 loop is CASTLGAGTPFF. The DNA of the CDR3 is TGTGCCAGCACCCTAGGCGCAGGGACTCCGTTCTTT.

This clone was counted a single time. The J gene is TRBJ2-1, the V gene TRBV19; 9 nucleotides match TRBD2. V gave up 0 bases and J gave up 8 bases; unmatched junction bases: 5. Germline assignment: CDR1 LNHDA and CDR2 SQIVND (reference sequence). This CDR3 has 15 residues. The CDR3: CASSIEASGMYEQFF. CDR3 nucleotide sequence: TGTGCCAGTAGTATAGAGGCTAGCGGGATGTATGAGCAGTTCTTC.

This chain connects TRBV6-5 to TRBJ2-1; the D is unclear. Germline V gives CDR1 MNHEY, CDR2 SVGAGI. This CDR3 region has 13 residues. Deletions cut 8 bases from V and 7 bases from J, with 15 bases between. CDR3 nucleotides: TGTGCCAGCTCACTGAGCCAAAGAAATGAGCAGTTCTTC. Its protein product is CASSLSQRNEQFF.

This sequence joins TRBV12-3 or TRBV12-4 and TRBJ1-6, with 8 bases fitting TRBD1. This CDR3 has 13 amino acids. Trimming took 8 bases from V and 7 from J; bases not matched to a gene: 4. The CDR3 region is CASGRQGNSPLHF. The CDR3 DNA sequence: TGTGCCAGCGGTAGACAGGGGAATTCACCCCTCCACTTT.

This clone has just a few counts. The same CDR3 is also encoded by other DNA sequences in this sample. The rearrangement joins TRBV7-9 to TRBJ1-2; TRBD1 matches at 9 bases. Trimming cost V 1 base and J 6 bases; bases outside gene matches: 0. From germline, CDR1 is SEHNR and CDR2 FQNEAQ (reference sequence). CDR3 size: 13 residues. CDR3 DNA: TGTGCCAGCAGCTTAGGACAGGGGGATGGCTACACCTTC. Amino acid sequence: CASSLGQGDGYTF.

The chain joins TRBV6-5 to TRBJ1-6; 7 bases align to TRBD1. Germline lookup yields CDR1 MNHEY and CDR2 SVGAGI. V lost 0 bases, J lost 7 bases, and 6 bases stayed unmatched. This CDR3 is 16 amino acids long. The CDR3 loop reads CASSYSTRQGNSPLHF. For the CDR3, the DNA is TGTGCCAGCAGTTACTCGACGCGACAGGGCAATTCACCCCTCCACTTT.

This rearrangement joins TRBV19 to TRBJ2-5, with D perhaps matching TRBD1 (6 bases). From germline, CDR1 is LNHDA and CDR2 SQIVND (reference sequence). The CDR3 is made up of 14 amino acids. V lost 4 bases, J lost 2 bases, and 11 bases lay in between. Here the CDR3 reads CASSRDIFQETQYF. The CDR3 region has the DNA TGTGCCAGTAGTAGGGACATATTTCAAGAGACCCAGTACTTC.

The genes are TRBV27 and TRBJ1-1; TRBD1 is a possible D gene (5 bases). The germline CDR1 and CDR2 sequences are MNHEY and SMNVEV (reference sequence). The CDR3 runs to 14 residues. V lost 3 bases, J lost 0 bases, and 8 bases lay in between. The CDR3 region is CASSFTGLNTEAFF. For the CDR3, the DNA is TGTGCCAGCAGTTTCACAGGCTTGAACACTGAAGCTTTCTTT.

The chain is built from TRBV7-9 and TRBJ2-2, with D hard to call. Per germline, CDR1 SEHNR and CDR2 FQNEAQ (reference sequence). The ends were cut back, 8 bases at V and 5 bases at J, with 6 bases in the middle. CDR3 size: 11 residues. Written as DNA, the CDR3 is TGTGCCAGCGTGTCTACCGGGGAGCTGTTTTTT. It encodes CASVSTGELFF.

This sequence joins TRBV6-5 and TRBJ1-5; D is unresolved. CDR3 length: 14 residues. The germline V and J ends were trimmed by 6 bases and 1 base, with 10 bases remaining between them. Germline V gene sequence: CDR1 MNHEY, CDR2 SVGAGI. Written as DNA, the CDR3 is TGTGCCAGCAGCTGGACTATGAGCAATCAGCCCCAGCATTTT. Translation: CASSWTMSNQPQHF.